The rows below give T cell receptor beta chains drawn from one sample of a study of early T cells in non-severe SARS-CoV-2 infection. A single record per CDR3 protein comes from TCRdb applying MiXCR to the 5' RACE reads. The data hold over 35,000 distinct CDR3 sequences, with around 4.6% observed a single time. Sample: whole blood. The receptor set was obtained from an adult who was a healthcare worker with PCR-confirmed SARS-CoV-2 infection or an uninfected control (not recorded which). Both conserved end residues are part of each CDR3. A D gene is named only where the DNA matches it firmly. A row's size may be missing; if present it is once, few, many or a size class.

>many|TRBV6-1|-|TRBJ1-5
TGTGCCAGCAGTGGGCCGGGAGCCAATCAGCCCCAGCATTTT
CASSGPGANQPQHF
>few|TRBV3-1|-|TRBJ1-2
TGTGCCAGCAGCCAATCAGACTATGGCTACACCTTC
CASSQSDYGYTF
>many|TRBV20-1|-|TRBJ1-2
TGCAGTGCCAGCTCGTTTTCGGAGGGGAACTATGGCTACACCTTC
CSASSFSEGNYGYTF
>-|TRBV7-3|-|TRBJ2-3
TGTGCCAGCAGCCCGGACCGATACACAGATACGCAGTATTTT
CASSPDRYTDTQYF
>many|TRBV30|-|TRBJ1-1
TGTGCCTGGAGTGTCGGCCGAAACACTGAAGCTTTCTTT
CAWSVGRNTEAFF
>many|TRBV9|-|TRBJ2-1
TGTGCCAGCAGCGTAGGCACCTACAATGAGCAGTTCTTC
CASSVGTYNEQFF
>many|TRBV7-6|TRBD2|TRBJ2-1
TGTGCCAGCAGCACCGGACTAGACAATGAGCAGTTCTTC
CASSTGLDNEQFF
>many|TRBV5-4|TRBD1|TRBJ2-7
TGTGCCAGCAGCGTCGGACAGGAAGTCTACGAGCAGTACTTC
CASSVGQEVYEQYF
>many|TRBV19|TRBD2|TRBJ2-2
TGTGCCAGTAGTCTGTGGACTAGCGGGGTCCATAACACCGGGGAGCTGTTTTTT
CASSLWTSGVHNTGELFF
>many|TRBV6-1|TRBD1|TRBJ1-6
TGTGCCAGCAGTCTACCGGGACAGGGAGGGGGAAAGGCAAATTCACCCCTCCACTTT
CASSLPGQGGGKANSPLHF
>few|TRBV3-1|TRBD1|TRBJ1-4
TGTGCCAGCAGCCAGACCGGGACAGTTAATGAAAAACTGTTTTTT
CASSQTGTVNEKLFF
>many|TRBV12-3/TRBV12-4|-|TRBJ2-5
TGTGCCAGCAGTTTAGGGGGGAAAGAGACCCAGTACTTC
CASSLGGKETQYF
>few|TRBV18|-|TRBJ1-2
TGTGCCAGCTCCAGGGGCAGGGACTATGGCTACACCTTC
CASSRGRDYGYTF
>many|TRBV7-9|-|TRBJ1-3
TGTGCCAGCAGCTTTAGGGGACAAACTTTTTCTGGAAACACCATATATTTT
CASSFRGQTFSGNTIYF
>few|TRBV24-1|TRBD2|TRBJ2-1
TGTGCCACCAGTGGGCTTGGGCTAGCGGGGAAGTATGAGCAGTTCTTC
CATSGLGLAGKYEQFF
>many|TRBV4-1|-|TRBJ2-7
TGCGCCAGCAGCCAAGTTGGTTCCTACGAGCAGTACTTC
CASSQVGSYEQYF
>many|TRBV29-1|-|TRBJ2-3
TGCAGCGTTGCCGGACATGCTGGCACAGATACGCAGTATTTT
CSVAGHAGTDTQYF
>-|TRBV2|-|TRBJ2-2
TGTGCCAGCAGTGAAGTGGGGGTAGCCCTAAACACCGGGGAGCTGTTTTTT
CASSEVGVALNTGELFF
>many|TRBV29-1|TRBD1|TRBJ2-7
TGCAGCGTTAAGGGGGACAGTTCCACCTACGAGCAGTACTTC
CSVKGDSSTYEQYF
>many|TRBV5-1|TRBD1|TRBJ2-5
TGCGCCAGCAGAGCTGGGACAGGGGTCAGAGAGACCCAGTACTTC
CASRAGTGVRETQYF
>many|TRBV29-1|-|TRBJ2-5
TGCAGCGTTGCCAGCGTGTACCAAGAGACCCAGTACTTC
CSVASVYQETQYF
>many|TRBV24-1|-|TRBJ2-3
TGTGCCACCAGTGTAGGGGCTGAAGATACGCAGTATTTT
CATSVGAEDTQYF
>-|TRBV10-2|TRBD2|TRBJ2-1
TGCGCCAGCAGCCTTACTAGCGTCTCCTACAATGAGCAGTTCTTC
CASSLTSVSYNEQFF
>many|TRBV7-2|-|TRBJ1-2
TGTGCCAGCAGCAGGAGGAGGGGGGAGAGCGGCTACACCTTC
CASSRRRGESGYTF
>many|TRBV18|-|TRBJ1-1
TGTGCCAGCTCACCACCGCAGATCGGGGAAGCTTTCTTT
CASSPPQIGEAFF
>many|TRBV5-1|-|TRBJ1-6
TGCGCCAGCAGCTTGGGCGCTTCACCCCTCCACTTT
CASSLGASPLHF
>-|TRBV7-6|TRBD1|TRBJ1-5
TGTGCCAGCGCGCCGGGACAGCAACAGCCCCAGCATTTT
CASAPGQQQPQHF
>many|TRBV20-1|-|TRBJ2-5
TGCAGTGCTAGAGATCCTGTCCCCCCCCGAGAGACCCAGTACTTC
CSARDPVPPRETQYF
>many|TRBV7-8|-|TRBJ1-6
TGTGCCAGCAGCCCGTCGGAGGGACTCCTCCACTTT
CASSPSEGLLHF
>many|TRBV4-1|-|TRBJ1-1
TGCGCCAGCAGCCTAAGCTATGGGTCCTCCGAACCTGAAGCTTTCTTT
CASSLSYGSSEPEAFF
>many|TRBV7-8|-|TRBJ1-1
TGTGCCAGCAGCTTATTGCGAGGGGAGACTGAAGCTTTCTTT
CASSLLRGETEAFF
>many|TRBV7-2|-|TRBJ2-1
TGTGCCAGCAGCTTAGAGGGGAGCTCCTACAATGAGCAGTTCTTC
CASSLEGSSYNEQFF
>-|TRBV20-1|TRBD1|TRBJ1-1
TGCAGTGCCGACTCACCGGGACAGGGAAGGACTGAAGCTTTCTTT
CSADSPGQGRTEAFF
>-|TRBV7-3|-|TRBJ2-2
TGTGCCAGCAGCTCGCAGGGCACCGGGGAGCTGTTTTTT
CASSSQGTGELFF
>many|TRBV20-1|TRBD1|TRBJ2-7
TGCAGTGCTTCTGGGACAGGGCTGTCCGAGCAGTACTTC
CSASGTGLSEQYF
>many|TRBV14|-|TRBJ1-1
TGTGCCAGCAGCTCAGGGAGGGCCACTGAAGCTTTCTTT
CASSSGRATEAFF
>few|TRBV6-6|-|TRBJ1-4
TGTGCCAGCAGACCTATGACAGGTTACGAAAAACTGTTTTTT
CASRPMTGYEKLFF
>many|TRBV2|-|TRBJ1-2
TGTGCCAGCAGTGGCGGGTTGTACTATGGCTACACCTTC
CASSGGLYYGYTF
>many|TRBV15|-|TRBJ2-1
TGTGCCACCAGCAGAGAAATCGGGACAATTTACAATGAGCAGTTCTTC
CATSREIGTIYNEQFF
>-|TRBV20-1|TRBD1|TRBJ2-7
TGCAGTGTTAGAAGGGGACAGGGTTCCTACGAGCAGTACTTC
CSVRRGQGSYEQYF
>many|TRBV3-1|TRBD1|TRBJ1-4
TGTGCCAGCCGCTCAGGGGGGGAAAAACTGTTTTTT
CASRSGGEKLFF
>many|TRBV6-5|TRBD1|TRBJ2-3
TGTGCCAGCAGGACAGACAGGGCCTTCACAGATACGCAGTATTTT
CASRTDRAFTDTQYF